This paragraph reports one T cell receptor beta chain. Measured with immunoSEQ multiplex PCR; TCRdb has only the in-frame clones, and not every one. The table includes tens of thousands of clones, approximately 92% detected once. V lost 4 bases and J lost 7, with 9 bases in between. Germline V lookup: CDR1 SGHDT, CDR2 YYEEEE. The CDR3 is 11 residues long. The data originate from a study of T cell changes during pregnancy in multiple sclerosis. The TCR comes from a female donor in good health, enrolled as a control in a pregnancy study. The J gene is TRBJ2-7, the V gene TRBV5-6; D unresolved. Material: peripheral blood, obtained in the second trimester of pregnancy. This CDR3 reads CASSAYEEQYF. The CDR3 nucleotides are TGTGCCAGCAGCGCTTACGAGGAGCAGTACTTC.